This record covers a single TCR beta chain. The CDR3 runs to 13 residues. Germline V gene sequence: CDR1 LNHDA, CDR2 SQIVND (reference sequence). V gave up 7 bases and J gave up 1 base, with 10 bases separating them. In the original analysis: For nucleated cells, counts were estimated from reference gene primer amplification. Profiling relied on immunoSEQ multiplex PCR, and the TCRdb table lists in-frame clones only, not all of them. V and J calls and clone size are those listed in that table; D and trimming were worked out from the DNA. The repertoire holds approximately 140,000 clones, 80% to 90% seen once, with around 6.5% in the top ten. This entry comes from a study of blood T cell repertoires in COVID-19. Study overall: COVID-19 samples collected from the United States, Italy and Spain covered acute and convalescent phases. PBMCs, B-cell-depleted T cells, or T cells were the source of the cDNA or gDNA that made up the material.

What was sequenced was peripheral blood. V gene TRBV19 combines with J gene TRBJ1-1; D is undetermined. The source of this sequence is a man aged 80 or over with acute or convalescent COVID-19. For the CDR3, the DNA is TGTGCCAGTAACAGTTTTCCGAACACTGAAGCTTTCTTT. It is translated as CASNSFPNTEAFF.